This T cell receptor beta chain was found in a study of early T cells in non-severe SARS-CoV-2 infection. Study-level information: Bulk RNA isolated from unsorted whole blood underwent sequencing; chains were not paired.

The V end was cut by 1 base, the J end by 5 bases, with 9 bases between. The CDR3 has 14 amino acids. Germline loops: CDR1 SEHNR, CDR2 FQNEAQ (reference sequence). The TCR library protocol was used to attach unique molecular identifiers. These identifiers were attached to individual cDNA molecules. TCRdb re-called the 5' RACE reads through MiXCR, storing one row per CDR3 protein. Of roughly 75,000 distinct CDR3 sequences in the sample, about 11% were seen once. This clonotype has at least ten counts. The chain employs TRBV7-9 and TRBJ1-5; no definite D call. Sequencing input: whole blood. This clonotype was obtained from an adult who was a healthcare worker with PCR-confirmed SARS-CoV-2 infection or an uninfected control (not recorded which). The CDR3 DNA reads TGTGCCAGCAGCTTAGACTCCGGTCATCAGCCCCAGCATTTT. Translating gives CASSLDSGHQPQHF.